This T cell receptor (beta chain) was found in a study of cytomegalovirus exposure and HLA in healthy donors. General study points: Specific recognition of CMV antigens was confirmed in vitro for a few chains (all CMV-associated).

PCR used 60 Vbeta primers and 13 Jbeta primers. Per the original data handling: About 12 million of the 80 million or so unique TCR beta chains counted in a later analysis were shared. Only in-frame clones appear in the TCRdb table, and some are missing; sequencing was by immunoSEQ multiplex PCR. For V, J and clone size, that table is used; D and trimming come from the DNA. The table shows around 200,000 clones, with around 80% occurring only once. Sampled while nominally healthy, donors likely had unrecorded immune exposures. The CDR3 covers 14 residues. The junction had 4 bases not matched to a gene; V was cut back by 1 base and J by 8 bases. The germline V gene has CDR1 SEHNR and CDR2 FQNEAQ (reference sequence). Remarks on this clone: Antigen unknown.

The sequenced sample was PBMCs. This sequence originates from a young woman in good health and CMV-seropositive. The chain has TRBV7-9 and TRBJ1-4; 7 positions match TRBD1. The DNA for the CDR3 is TGTGCCAGCAGCTTAGGACAGGGTGAGGAAAAACTGTTTTTT. Its protein product is CASSLGQGEEKLFF.